This T cell receptor (beta chain) emerged from a study of T cell responses to AZD1222 COVID-19 vaccine. Study-wide results and limits: Donors skewed white British and female; clonal diversity was possibly underestimated.

Only in-frame clones appear in the TCRdb table, and some are missing; sequencing was by immunoSEQ multiplex PCR. The table has some 120,000 clones, about 88% seen once; the top ten hold 8% to 10%. About this clone: Its antigen is currently unknown.

The V gene end was trimmed by 1 base and the J gene end by 2 bases; junction bases not matched to a gene: 5. CDR1 and CDR2 from the germline V gene are LGHDT and YNNKEL (reference sequence). The CDR3 consists of 17 residues. This sequence joins TRBV3-1 (or the pseudogene TRBV3-2) and TRBJ2-5; 12 nucleotides align to TRBD2. The receptor was derived from an adult who received the AZD1222 COVID-19 vaccine. This specimen consisted of peripheral blood, obtained 28 days after the second AZD1222 dose. The CDR3 spells CASSQGSLAGGQETQYF. The CDR3 nucleotides are TGTGCCAGCAGCCAAGGCTCACTAGCGGGAGGACAAGAGACCCAGTACTTC.